The rows below give T cell receptor beta chains drawn from one sample of a study of radiotherapy plus CTLA-4 blockade in lung cancer. TCRdb's table, derived via immunoSEQ multiplex PCR, lists solely in-frame clones and lacks some. Of about 43,000 clones listed, about 70% are singletons. The starting material was peripheral blood, obtained from a patient treated with radiotherapy plus ipilimumab. Receptors were obtained from a human donor with non-small cell lung cancer who had a partial response to radiotherapy plus ipilimumab. The CDR3 runs from the conserved cysteine through the conserved F or W. D genes are given only for firm matches. Size tells how often a clone was seen (once, few, many) or the class of an expanded clone, and some rows leave it out.

-,TRBV7-2,TRBJ2-3,TRBD2,TGTGCCAGCAGCTTAACTAGCGGGAGCACAGATACGCAGTATTTT,CASSLTSGSTDTQYF
-,TRBV5-4,TRBJ2-2,-,TGTGCCAGCAGCGAGAGAACTAGATCCGGGGAGCTGTTTTTT,CASSERTRSGELFF
-,TRBV5-4,TRBJ2-5,TRBD2,TGTGCCAGCAGCTTGGGAGCGGCTAGCGGGGGGGCGGAGACCCAGTACTTC,CASSLGAASGGAETQYF
-,TRBV5-1,TRBJ2-1,TRBD1,TGCGCCAGCAGCCACTCCTCGACAGGGGTGAATGAGCAGTTCTTC,CASSHSSTGVNEQFF
once,TRBV19,TRBJ1-1,TRBD1,TGTGCCACCCGGGACAGGGATTTCCTGAACACTGAAGCTTTCTTT,CATRDRDFLNTEAFF
few,TRBV11-2,TRBJ2-7,TRBD2,TGTGCCAGCAGCTTATTAGCGGGTAATATCCCCTACGAGCAGTACTTC,CASSLLAGNIPYEQYF
few,TRBV7-2,TRBJ2-7,-,TGTGCCAGCAGCTTAACGGGAGCGGTGTACGAGCAGTACTTC,CASSLTGAVYEQYF
few,TRBV5-8,TRBJ1-1,TRBD1,TGTGCCAGCCAATGGCGCGTGGCTTCCCGGACAGGGGACGAAGCTTTCTTT,CASQWRVASRTGDEAFF
-,TRBV5-1,TRBJ2-1,-,TGCGCCAGCAGCTTGCGGGGGGCTACCTACAATGAGCAGTTCTTC,CASSLRGATYNEQFF
-,TRBV6-1,TRBJ2-1,TRBD1,TGTGCCAGCAGCGGACAGGTAGGGAATGAGCAGTTCTTC,CASSGQVGNEQFF
-,TRBV9,TRBJ2-4,TRBD2,TGTGCCAGCAGCGTCGGACTAGCGGGAGGGAAGGCCAAAAACATTCAGTACTTC,CASSVGLAGGKAKNIQYF
once,TRBV6-1,TRBJ1-1,-,TGTGCCAGCAGTCAACAGGTATTGAACACTGAAGCTTTCTTT,CASSQQVLNTEAFF
once,TRBV7-2,TRBJ2-1,-,TGTGCCAGCAGCCCCGCGCGTCATGAGCAGTTCTTC,CASSPARHEQFF
-,TRBV14,TRBJ2-1,TRBD2,TGTGCCAGCAGCCGGTTGGTTCTAGCGGGGGGTGGGAATGAGCAGTTCTTC,CASSRLVLAGGGNEQFF
-,TRBV27,TRBJ2-7,TRBD1,TGTGCCAGCAGTTTCGGGACAGGGTACGAGCAGTACTTC,CASSFGTGYEQYF
-,TRBV9,TRBJ2-4,TRBD2,TGTGCCAGCAGCGTAGCCACGGATTGGGGGGGGAACATTCAGTACTTC,CASSVATDWGGNIQYF
-,TRBV6-1,TRBJ2-7,-,TGTGCCAGCAGTTTCGGCGGGGACAGCTCCTACGAGCAGTACTTC,CASSFGGDSSYEQYF
-,TRBV9,TRBJ2-1,TRBD2,TGTGCCAGCAGCGCTAGCGGGAGGGCCTACAATGAGCAGTTCTTC,CASSASGRAYNEQFF
-,TRBV27,TRBJ2-1,-,TGTGCCAGCAGCCACCAGCGGAGCTCCTACAATGAGCAGTTCTTC,CASSHQRSSYNEQFF
-,TRBV27,TRBJ2-2,-,TGTGCCAGCAGTCTTAGGAGAGGTTCGAACACCGGGGAGCTGTTTTTT,CASSLRRGSNTGELFF
-,TRBV28,TRBJ1-4,-,TGTGCCAGCAGTCCCGTCGACAGGACTAATGAAAAACTGTTTTTT,CASSPVDRTNEKLFF
-,TRBV14,TRBJ2-3,TRBD2,TGTGCCAGCAGCCGGGGACCGGTATCGGAACTAGCGTTTCGCACAGATACGCAGTATTTT,CASSRGPVSELAFRTDTQYF
-,TRBV18,TRBJ1-2,-,TGTGCCAGCTCACCTCAGGGCCAAGGCTATGGCTACACCTTC,CASSPQGQGYGYTF
-,TRBV6-1,TRBJ1-5,-,TGTGCCAGCAGAGCAGGGAATCAGCCCCAGCATTTT,CASRAGNQPQHF
once,TRBV6-1,TRBJ1-1,-,TGTGCCAGCAGCCAACAGGGAATAACTGAAGCTTTCTTT,CASSQQGITEAFF
-,TRBV19,TRBJ2-7,-,TGTGCCAGTAGTACCCGAAGGGGGGGCTCCTACGAGCAGTACTTC,CASSTRRGGSYEQYF
-,TRBV6-5,TRBJ1-1,-,TGTGCCAGCAGGGACAGGAACACTGAAGCTTTCTTT,CASRDRNTEAFF
-,TRBV29-1,TRBJ2-3,-,TGCAGCGTCGACAGCGGGTCATTCACAGATACGCAGTATTTT,CSVDSGSFTDTQYF
-,TRBV11-1,TRBJ2-1,-,TGTGCCAGCAGCAAGAGCAATGAGCAGTTCTTC,CASSKSNEQFF
once,TRBV6-1,TRBJ2-3,TRBD2,TGTGCCAGCAGCGCGAATCGGGGGGAGGGAGATACGCAGTATTTT,CASSANRGEGDTQYF
-,TRBV19,TRBJ1-5,TRBD1,TGTGCCAGTAGTATCTCCAGGGGGCCTGTTCAGCCCCAGCATTTT,CASSISRGPVQPQHF
-,TRBV10-3,TRBJ1-1,-,TGTGCCATCAGTGAGAGACAGTTTTCGGAAGCTTTCTTT,CAISERQFSEAFF
-,TRBV27,TRBJ1-6,-,TGTGCCAGCAGTTTAAGCAGGGATTCACCCCTCCACTTT,CASSLSRDSPLHF
-,TRBV7-9,TRBJ2-1,TRBD1,TGTGCGACCAATAAACGGGGCGGGACAGGGGAGCAGAATGAGCAGTTCTTC,CATNKRGGTGEQNEQFF
-,TRBV27,TRBJ2-7,-,TGTGCCAGCAGTCCGCCTCGGGGACAGGGGACCCATCTGCCTAGCGGGAGTAGGTACGAGCAGTACTTC,CASSPPRGQGTHLPSGSRYEQYF
once,TRBV11-3,TRBJ2-1,-,TGTGCCAGCAGCCCGACGGGGTATGAGCAGTTCTTC,CASSPTGYEQFF
-,TRBV7-6,TRBJ2-3,-,TGTGCCAGCAGCTTAGAGCCAGATACGCAGTATTTT,CASSLEPDTQYF
-,TRBV9,TRBJ1-2,TRBD1,TGTGCCAGCAGCACGCAGAGAGACAGGGGCGTGGAAGGCTACACCTTC,CASSTQRDRGVEGYTF
-,TRBV5-1,TRBJ2-1,TRBD2,TGCGCCAGCAGCTTCTTCGGGGGGTCTCGGAGCTCCTACAATGAGCAGTTCTTC,CASSFFGGSRSSYNEQFF
-,TRBV5-4,TRBJ2-3,-,TGTGCCAGCAGCTTGGGTAGGGGGACCGACCTAGATACGCAGTATTTT,CASSLGRGTDLDTQYF
-,TRBV5-1,TRBJ1-1,-,TGCGCCAGCAGCTTACAGGGTCCCACTGAAGCTTTCTTT,CASSLQGPTEAFF
-,TRBV7-9,TRBJ2-2,TRBD2,TGTGCCAGCAGCTTAGCTAGCGGGAGTACCGGGGAGCTGTTTTTT,CASSLASGSTGELFF
few,TRBV5-1,TRBJ1-3,TRBD1,TGCGCCAGCAGCCTGTCCGGGACAGGGGATGGAAACACCATATATTTT,CASSLSGTGDGNTIYF
once,TRBV12-5,TRBJ2-5,TRBD2,TGTGCTAGTGGTTTCGGACTAGCGGGGACCCAAGAGACCCAGTACTTC,CASGFGLAGTQETQYF
-,TRBV9,TRBJ1-3,TRBD1,TGTGCCAGCAGCTCACAGGGGACTGTTACTGGAAACACCATATATTTT,CASSSQGTVTGNTIYF
once,TRBV5-1,TRBJ2-3,-,TGCGCCAGCAGCTTTAGGTGGGGGGGCACAGATACGCAGTATTTT,CASSFRWGGTDTQYF
-,TRBV28,TRBJ2-1,TRBD2,TGTGCCAGCGGAGGACTAGCGGGAGTATCTGAGCAGTTCTTC,CASGGLAGVSEQFF
-,TRBV27,TRBJ2-7,TRBD1,TGTGCCAGCAGTTTAAACTGGGACAGGGGGGACGAGCAGTACTTC,CASSLNWDRGDEQYF
-,TRBV5-1,TRBJ2-1,TRBD2,TGCGCCAGCAGCTTGTTGGGGGGGAATCACAATGAGCAGTTCTTC,CASSLLGGNHNEQFF
-,TRBV11-3,TRBJ2-2,-,TGTGCCAGCAGCCGCGACCTCCAGGGGAACACCGGGGAGCTGTTTTTT,CASSRDLQGNTGELFF
-,TRBV29-1,TRBJ2-7,TRBD2,TGCAGCGCCATACAGCGGGAGGCCTACGAGCAGTACTTC,CSAIQREAYEQYF
few,TRBV13,TRBJ1-5,-,TGTGCCAGCAGCATTAGAGGGATAAGCAATCAGCCCCAGCATTTT,CASSIRGISNQPQHF
-,TRBV6-1,TRBJ1-4,-,TGTGCCAGCTTCGTCGGTTTAGCAACTAATGAAAAACTGTTTTTT,CASFVGLATNEKLFF
-,TRBV14,TRBJ2-5,TRBD2,TGTGCCAGCAGCCTGGTAGCGGGGATGCAAGAGACCCAGTACTTC,CASSLVAGMQETQYF
-,TRBV5-4,TRBJ2-2,-,TGTGCCAGCAGCCCTTATCTGACCGGGGAGCTGTTTTTT,CASSPYLTGELFF
-,TRBV5-1,TRBJ2-1,TRBD2,TGCGCCAGCAGCTGGGGACTAGCGGGAGGATACAATGAGCAGTTCTTC,CASSWGLAGGYNEQFF
-,TRBV7-2,TRBJ1-1,-,TGTGCCAGCAGCCAGACAGCGATCGTCATGAACACTGAAGCTTTCTTT,CASSQTAIVMNTEAFF